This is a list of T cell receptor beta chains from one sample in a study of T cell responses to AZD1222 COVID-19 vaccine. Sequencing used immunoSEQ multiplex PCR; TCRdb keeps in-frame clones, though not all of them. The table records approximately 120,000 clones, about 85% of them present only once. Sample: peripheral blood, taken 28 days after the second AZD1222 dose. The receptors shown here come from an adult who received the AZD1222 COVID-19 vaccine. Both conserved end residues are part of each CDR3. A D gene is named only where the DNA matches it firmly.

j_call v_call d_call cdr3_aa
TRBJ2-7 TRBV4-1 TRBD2 CASSQPTSGDYEQYF
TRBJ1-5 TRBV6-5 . CASSYRGLGQPQHF
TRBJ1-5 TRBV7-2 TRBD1 CASSATGRDQPQHF
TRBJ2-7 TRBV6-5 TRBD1 CASYGTALEQYF
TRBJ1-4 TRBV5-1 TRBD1 CASSTTGRGTNEKLFF
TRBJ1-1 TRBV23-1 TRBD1 CASSQGQGYAEAFF
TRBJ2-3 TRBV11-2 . CASSSFRDLRIDTQYF
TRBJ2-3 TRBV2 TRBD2 CASRGTSGGTDTQYF
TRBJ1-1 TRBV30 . CAWSVPAGEAFF
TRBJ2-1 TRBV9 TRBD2 CASSLAGSGGPISNEQFF
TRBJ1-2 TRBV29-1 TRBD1 CSVQGHYGYTF
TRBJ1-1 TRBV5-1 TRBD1 CASKPDRGTWSPEAFF
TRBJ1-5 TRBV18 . CASSPLPTVPNQPQHF
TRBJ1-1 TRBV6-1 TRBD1 CASSAGGAGTNTEAFF
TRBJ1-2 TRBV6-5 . CASSPPGGSGGYTF
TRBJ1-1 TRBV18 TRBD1 CASSPLRDRSTEAFF
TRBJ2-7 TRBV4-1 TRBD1 CASSQSLGQGVYEQYF
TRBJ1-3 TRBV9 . CASSLTGNTIYF
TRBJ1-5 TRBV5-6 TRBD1 CASSLSGTGTSNQPQHF
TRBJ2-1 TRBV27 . CASSLRLSAGSYNEQFF
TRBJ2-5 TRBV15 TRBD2 CATSRDRWDYGETQYF
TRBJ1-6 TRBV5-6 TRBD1 CASSPRTGGGSPLHF